This passage covers 31 T cell receptor beta chains from one sample sequenced in a study of shared clonotypes between healthy human individuals (dated by TCRdb to the early 2020s). The library came from the immunoSEQ multiplex PCR assay. Imported from immuneACCESS, the table was reduced by TCRdb to in-frame sequences with V and J called. These copies leave out some clones; in studies compared against another copy, an unresolved V gene accounts for under half, and the cause of the remainder is not known. Counted in this sample were approximately 95,000 clones; roughly 69% of them appeared once. The top ten clonotypes cover 45% to 50% of the sample. Sequencing was done on a sample of memory CD8+ T cells sorted from blood. Sample cell subset or site, as interpreted from the label and publication: CD45RO+ cells pooled with CCR7-negative TemRA cells. These receptors all stem from a man in his thirties or forties in good health.

This clone was seen ten or more times. The sample carries other DNA sequences with the same CDR3. The chain combines TRBV28 with TRBJ2-7; a possible D gene is TRBD1 (6 bases). CDR1 is MDHEN, CDR2 SYDVKM, per germline. With 6 bases removed from V and 3 bases from J, the gap between germline ends came to 12 bases. The CDR3 covers 13 residues. CDR3 protein: CASRPGHLYEQYF. CDR3 coding DNA: TGTGCCAGCAGGCCGGGACACCTCTACGAGCAGTACTTC.

The chain has TRBV6-4 and TRBJ2-3; perhaps TRBD2 as D (5 bases). With 5 bases removed from V and 2 bases from J, the gap between germline ends came to 8 bases. The CDR3 has 13 amino acids. Germline CDR1 reads MRHNA; CDR2 reads SNTAGT. DNA for the CDR3: TGTGCCAGCAGTTCCGGGAACACAGATACGCAGTATTTT. The encoded protein is CASSSGNTDTQYF.

CDR3 sequence reads: CASLRGQGTENTEAFF. DNA of the CDR3: TGTGCCAGCCTTCGGGGACAAGGAACCGAGAACACTGAAGCTTTCTTT. The chain links TRBV27 to TRBJ1-1, with D possibly matching TRBD1 (6 bases). Trimming removed 8 bases from V and 1 base from J, with 20 bases in between. This CDR3 contains 16 residues. From germline, CDR1 is MNHEY and CDR2 SMNVEV (reference sequence).

This clone was observed at least ten times. The chain recombines TRBV28 with TRBJ2-1; tentative D call: TRBD1 (6 bases). V was pared by 5 bases and J by 5 bases, with 10 bases between. The CDR3 runs to 13 residues. CDR1 and CDR2 from the germline V gene are MDHEN and SYDVKM. Written as DNA, the CDR3 is TGTGCCAGCAGTCCGGGACACGACAATGAGCAGTTCTTC. This encodes CASSPGHDNEQFF.

This CDR3 is CASSLVASDTQYF. CDR3 in DNA: TGTGCCAGCAGCTTAGTTGCATCCGATACGCAGTATTTT. The gene calls are TRBV7-9 and TRBJ2-3; D uncertain. The germline V gene encodes CDR1 SEHNR and CDR2 FQNEAQ (reference sequence). This CDR3 is 13 amino acids long. V was trimmed by 1 base and J by 6 bases, leaving 8 bases between them.

This clone was seen many times. J is TRBJ2-7 and V is TRBV6-6, with TRBD1 identical over 11 bases. The CDR3 contains 14 residues. After removal of 5 bases from V and 3 bases from J, the junction contained 3 bases not matched to a gene. Germline CDR1 is MNHNY and CDR2 is SVGAGI (reference sequence). DNA of the CDR3: TGTGCCAGCAGTACCGGGACAGGGGGCTACGAGCAGTACTTC. Its protein product is CASSTGTGGYEQYF.

This clone was recorded a few times. The V gene is TRBV2, the J gene TRBJ2-7, with 10 bases lining up with TRBD2. V gave up 6 bases and J gave up 9 bases; unmatched junction bases: 8. This CDR3 contains 13 residues. From germline, CDR1 is SNHLY and CDR2 FYNNEI. Here the CDR3 DNA reads TGTGCCAGCAGCGTAGCGGGAGGATCAAGGCAGTACTTC. This gives the protein CASSVAGGSRQYF.

The V and J genes are TRBV2 and TRBJ2-7, with D hard to call. CDR1 is SNHLY and CDR2 is FYNNEI in the germline V gene. V dropped 3 bases and J dropped 3 bases, with 12 bases sitting between them. The CDR3 spans 14 residues. The chain's CDR3 is CASSDPRTIYEQYF. The CDR3 nucleotides are TGTGCCAGCAGTGATCCTCGGACGATCTACGAGCAGTACTTC.

Concerning this clone: One end of the junction is discordant with germline, which a read error may explain. The chain joins TRBV7-7 to TRBJ2-7; 8 nucleotides line up with TRBD2. The germline V gene encodes CDR1 SSHAT and CDR2 FNYEAQ (reference sequence). This CDR3 is built from 14 residues. The CDR3 is CASSLSGSDREQYF. In nucleotides, the CDR3 is TGTGCTAGCAGCTTAAGCGGGAGCGACCGCGAGCAGTACTTC.

The chain is built from TRBV7-2 and TRBJ2-5, with 7 positions matching TRBD1. J lost 2 bases, V lost 3 bases, and 9 bases had no gene match. Germline values: CDR1 SGHTA, CDR2 FQGNSA. The CDR3 has 16 residues. Here the CDR3 reads CASSFHQGVDQETQYF. CDR3 bases: TGTGCCAGCAGCTTCCACCAGGGGGTTGATCAAGAGACCCAGTACTTC.

J is TRBJ2-2 and V is TRBV7-2; D not resolved. The CDR3 has 13 amino acids. Germline V lookup: CDR1 SGHTA, CDR2 FQGNSA. V shed 2 bases and J shed 4 bases, with 5 bases lying between them. The CDR3 loop reads CASSLFSTGELFF. In DNA form, the CDR3 reads TGTGCCAGCAGCTTATTTAGCACCGGGGAGCTGTTTTTT.

This chain connects TRBV9 to TRBJ2-3; possibly TRBD2 for D (6 bases). The length of the CDR3 is 18 residues. The germline CDR1 and CDR2 sequences are SGDLS and YYNGEE. V lost 3 bases and J lost 4, with 24 bases in between. The CDR3 sequence: CASSATSLWGTDSDTQYF. The CDR3 DNA is TGTGCCAGCAGCGCCACCTCCCTCTGGGGGACTGACTCAGATACGCAGTATTTT.

V usage is TRBV5-6 and J usage is TRBJ2-1; possible D gene TRBD2, 7 bases. Germline V gene data show CDR1 as SGHDT and CDR2 as YYEEEE. The V gene lost 3 bases and the J gene lost 10 bases, with 23 bases spanning the gap. The CDR3 consists of 16 residues. CDR3 nucleotide sequence: TGTGCCAGCAGCTCAGGGGAGCGGGAAAGACCGAGGGAGCAGTTCTTC. It translates to CASSSGERERPREQFF.

The rearrangement joins TRBV19 to TRBJ2-7, with TRBD1 identical over 8 bases. The CDR3 contains 16 residues. Germline-derived CDR1 and CDR2 are LNHDA and SQIVND (reference sequence). The V and J ends lost 7 bases and 7 bases, in that order; junction bases with no gene match: 18. The CDR3 DNA reads TGTGCCAGTACCCCAAGACCGGGACAGGCCTCTTGGGAGCAGTACTTC. It yields the protein CASTPRPGQASWEQYF.

The table lists this clone with many counts. The sample has other DNA sequences that encode this CDR3 too. The V call is TRBV4-1, the J call TRBJ1-5, with D possibly TRBD1 on 5 matching bases. V lost 0 bases and J lost 1, with 7 bases in between. This CDR3 has 15 residues. Germline assignment: CDR1 MGHRA and CDR2 YSYEKL. CDR3 coding DNA: TGCGCCAGCAGCCAAGATGCAGGGAGCAATCAGCCCCAGCATTTT. Translation gives CASSQDAGSNQPQHF.

J is TRBJ2-1 and V is TRBV11-2; 7 nucleotides line up with TRBD2. The J segment lost 0 bases and the V segment lost 6 bases, leaving 5 bases of the junction unmatched. Per germline, CDR1 SGHAT and CDR2 FQNNGV. The CDR3 extends over 15 amino acids. DNA for the CDR3: TGTGCCAGCAGTTGGGGGAGGGGCTCCTACAATGAGCAGTTCTTC. Protein: CASSWGRGSYNEQFF.

The sample holds one count of this clone. V gene TRBV9 combines with J gene TRBJ2-5; 13 positions agree with TRBD2. The CDR3 is 15 residues long. Germline-derived CDR1 and CDR2 are SGDLS and YYNGEE. The ends lost 2 bases at V and 4 bases at J; junction bases unmatched: 2. The CDR3 DNA reads as TGTGCCAGCAGCGTCGGACTAGCGGGAGTAGAGACCCAGTACTTC. Translation gives CASSVGLAGVETQYF.

The gene calls are TRBV11-3 and TRBJ2-1, with 10 bases identical to TRBD1. Germline V gene data show CDR1 as SGHNT and CDR2 as YENEEA. The CDR3 is made up of 15 amino acids. The J segment lost 4 bases and the V segment lost 5 bases, leaving 5 bases of the junction unmatched. CDR3 coding DNA: TGTGCCAGCAGCGCCTGGGACAGGGGATACAATGAGCAGTTCTTC. Encoded protein: CASSAWDRGYNEQFF.

The chain's CDR3 is CASSPRTTSYTF. Written as DNA, the CDR3 is TGTGCCAGCAGCCCGCGGACAACTTCCTACACCTTC. The rearrangement joins TRBV7-2 to TRBJ1-2; tentatively, D is TRBD1 (5 bases). Germline V gene data show CDR1 as SGHTA and CDR2 as FQGNSA. The CDR3 consists of 12 residues. Between the trimmed V and J ends, which lost 5 bases and 10 bases, there was a span of 14 bases.

This clone was detected many times. The chain links TRBV11-2 to TRBJ2-7, with a weak D call TRBD2 (7 bases). There are 12 residues in the CDR3. The V gene's germline CDR1 is SGHAT and CDR2 FQNNGV. The V end was cut by 5 bases, the J end by 5 bases, with 10 bases between. CDR3 sequence (DNA): TGTGCCAGCAGCAGGGGGGGGGACGAGCAGTACTTC. Translated, it gives CASSRGGDEQYF.

The gene calls are TRBV28 and TRBJ1-4; D uncertain. The germline V gene has CDR1 MDHEN and CDR2 SYDVKM. CDR3 length equals 13 residues. With 10 bases removed from V and 5 bases from J, the gap between germline ends came to 14 bases. CDR3 bases: TGTGCCACCCTACCGGACCGAAATGAAAAACTGTTTTTT. Its translation is CATLPDRNEKLFF.

The CDR3 loop reads CASYQGASPTEAFF. The CDR3 nucleotides read TGTGCCAGCTATCAGGGGGCGAGTCCTACTGAAGCTTTCTTT. The chain joins TRBV27 to TRBJ1-1; TRBD1 aligns across 8 bases. Per germline, CDR1 MNHEY and CDR2 SMNVEV (reference sequence). The V segment lost 8 bases and the J segment 5 bases; nucleotides outside the gene matches: 10. The CDR3 has 14 residues.

As regards this clone: This specimen includes other DNA sequences encoding the same CDR3. This sequence joins TRBV28 and TRBJ2-7; 7 bases line up with TRBD1. J gave up 1 base and V 10 bases, and 4 bases lay outside the gene matches. The CDR3 has 12 residues. CDR1 and CDR2 from the germline V gene are MDHEN and SYDVKM. Here the CDR3 reads CATRGLSYEQYF. The CDR3 DNA reads as TGTGCCACTAGGGGGCTGTCCTACGAGCAGTACTTC.

This chain uses TRBV2 with TRBJ2-5, with 9 bases identical to TRBD2. The germline V gene encodes CDR1 SNHLY and CDR2 FYNNEI. The length of the CDR3 is 16 residues. V was pared by 7 bases and J by 5 bases, with 14 bases of the junction left unmatched. CDR3 bases: TGTGCCAGCAATCCTAGGGCTAGCGGGAAAGGGGAGACCCAGTACTTC. Its protein product is CASNPRASGKGETQYF.

This clone appeared many times. The chain has TRBV28 and TRBJ1-5; unclear D gene. The V gene's germline CDR1 is MDHEN and CDR2 SYDVKM. Trimming left V 2 bases short and J 6 bases short, with 2 bases between. The CDR3 covers 11 residues. In DNA, the CDR3 is TGTGCCAGCAGTTTAGGTCAGCCCCAGCATTTT. This codes for CASSLGQPQHF. Full variable domain (rest looked up from reference TRBV28 and TRBJ1-5): DVKVTQSSRYLVKRTGEKVFLECVQDMDHENMFWYRQDPGLGLRLIYFSYDVKMKEKGDIPEGYSVSREKKERFSLILESASTNQTSMYLCASSLGQPQHFGDGTRLSIL.

This clone has just a few counts. Different DNA sequences within this sample yield the same CDR3. The chain links TRBV29-1 to TRBJ1-1, with no clear D. CDR1 is SQVTM and CDR2 is ANQGSEA in the germline V gene. V lost 4 bases to trimming and J lost 0 bases, with 6 bases between them. CDR3 size: 12 residues. CDR3 amino acids: CSVAVMNTEAFF. Written as DNA, the CDR3 is TGCAGCGTTGCGGTGATGAACACTGAAGCTTTCTTT.

The V and J genes are TRBV9 and TRBJ2-1; TRBD2 might be the D (6 bases). Germline V gives CDR1 SGDLS, CDR2 YYNGEE. Trimming stripped 0 bases from V and 1 base from J, with 11 bases between. The CDR3 contains 16 residues. CDR3 protein: CASSVVDGGSYNEQFF. CDR3 bases: TGTGCCAGCAGCGTAGTAGATGGGGGGTCCTACAATGAGCAGTTCTTC.

This chain connects TRBV9 to TRBJ2-5, with 15 bases matching TRBD2. The V gene's germline CDR1 is SGDLS and CDR2 YYNGEE. This CDR3 is built from 17 residues. J was trimmed by 1 base and V by 2 bases; bases with no gene match: 3. DNA for the CDR3: TGTGCCAGCAGCGTTGGACTAGCGGGAGGGCCCCAAGAGACCCAGTACTTC. It codes for CASSVGLAGGPQETQYF. The whole variable domain, remainder taken from reference TRBV9 and TRBJ2-5, is DSGVTQTPKHLITATGQRVTLRCSPRSGDLSVYWYQQSLDQGLQFLIQYYNGEERAKGNILERFSAQQFPDLHSELNLSSLELGDSALYFCASSVGLAGGPQETQYFGPGTRLLVL.

This chain connects TRBV4-3 to TRBJ2-3; D remains ambiguous. Germline V gene data show CDR1 as LGHNA and CDR2 as YSLEER. The CDR3 is 15 residues long. V was trimmed by 1 base and J by 2 bases, leaving 10 bases between them. CDR3 nucleotide sequence: TGCGCCAGCAGCCAAGGAATGGGGAACACAGATACGCAGTATTTT. Its translation: CASSQGMGNTDTQYF.

This clone was recorded once. The chain joins TRBV6-4 to TRBJ1-4; no definite D call. Germline values: CDR1 MRHNA, CDR2 SNTAGT. V lost 7 bases, J lost 7 bases, and 19 bases lay in between. The CDR3 runs 15 residues. CDR3 nucleotides: TGTGCCAGCATCACGAACGAAATAACGGCTGAAAAACTGTTTTTT. It is translated as CASITNEITAEKLFF.

The chain couples TRBV6-4 to TRBJ2-3; D may be TRBD1 or TRBD2 (5 bases each). The V gene's germline CDR1 is MRHNA and CDR2 SNTAGT. Trimming removed 3 bases at V and 2 bases at J, with 9 bases between. CDR3 length: 14 residues. CDR3 in amino acids: CASSEGRDTDTQYF. The CDR3 DNA is TGTGCCAGCAGTGAGGGACGGGACACAGATACGCAGTATTTT.